Reported below is one TCR beta chain. Its antigen is currently unknown. These data belong to a study of Tregs in tolerant kidney transplant recipients. Study conclusions and caveats: Tolerant patients' donor-specific Tregs expanded beyond overall Tregs, suggesting antigen-driven growth. Tregs expanded with activated donor B cells seemed most donor-specific.

Trimming removed 6 bases from V and 8 bases from J; junction bases left unmatched: 6. Germline CDR1 reads SQVTM; CDR2 reads ANQGSEA. The CDR3 has 12 amino acids. Some clones are missing from TCRdb's copy, which holds only in-frame ones; the method was immunoSEQ multiplex PCR. Among about 110,000 clones listed, nearly 90% were seen once. The rearrangement links TRBV29-1 to TRBJ1-4; 7 nucleotides align to TRBD1. The source is a human donor who received a combined kidney and bone marrow transplant. This sample comprised CD4+ T cells from blood, obtained before the transplant. The CDR3 loop is CSVGDRGEKLFF. The CDR3 DNA follows: TGCAGCGTCGGGGACAGAGGGGAAAAACTGTTTTTT.